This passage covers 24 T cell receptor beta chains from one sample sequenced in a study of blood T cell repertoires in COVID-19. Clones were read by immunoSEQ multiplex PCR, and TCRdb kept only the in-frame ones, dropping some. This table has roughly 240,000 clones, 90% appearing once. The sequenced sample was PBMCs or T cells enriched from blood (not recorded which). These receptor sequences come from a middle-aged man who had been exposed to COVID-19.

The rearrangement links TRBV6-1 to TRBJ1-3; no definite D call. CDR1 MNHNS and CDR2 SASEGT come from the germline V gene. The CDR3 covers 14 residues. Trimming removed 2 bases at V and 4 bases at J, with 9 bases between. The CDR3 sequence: CASSEHGVGNTIYF. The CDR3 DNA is TGTGCCAGCAGTGAACACGGGGTGGGAAACACCATATATTTT.

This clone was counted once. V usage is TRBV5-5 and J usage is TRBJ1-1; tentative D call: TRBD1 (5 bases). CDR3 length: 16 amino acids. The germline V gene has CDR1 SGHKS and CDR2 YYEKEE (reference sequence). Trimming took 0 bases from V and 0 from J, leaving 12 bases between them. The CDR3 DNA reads TGTGCCAGCAGCTTGGCCCCCACAGGAATGAACACTGAAGCTTTCTTT. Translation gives CASSLAPTGMNTEAFF.

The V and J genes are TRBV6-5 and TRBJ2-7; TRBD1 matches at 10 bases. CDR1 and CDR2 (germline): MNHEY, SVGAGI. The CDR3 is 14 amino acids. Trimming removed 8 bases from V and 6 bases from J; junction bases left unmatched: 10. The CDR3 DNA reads TGTGCCAGCCTTCCGAGGACAGGGGGACGCGAGCAGTACTTC. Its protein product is CASLPRTGGREQYF.

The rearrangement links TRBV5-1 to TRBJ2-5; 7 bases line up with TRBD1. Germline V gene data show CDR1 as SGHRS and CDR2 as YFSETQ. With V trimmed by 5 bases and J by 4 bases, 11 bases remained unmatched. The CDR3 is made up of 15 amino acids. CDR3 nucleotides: TGCGCCAGCAGATCCGGGACAGAGGGGTCAGAGACCCAGTACTTC. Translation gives CASRSGTEGSETQYF.

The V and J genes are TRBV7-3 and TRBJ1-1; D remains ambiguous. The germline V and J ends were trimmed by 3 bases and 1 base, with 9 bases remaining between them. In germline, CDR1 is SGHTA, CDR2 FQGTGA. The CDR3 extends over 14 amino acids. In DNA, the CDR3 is TGTGCCAGCAGCTTGGGTACAGAGAACACTGAAGCTTTCTTT. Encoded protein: CASSLGTENTEAFF.

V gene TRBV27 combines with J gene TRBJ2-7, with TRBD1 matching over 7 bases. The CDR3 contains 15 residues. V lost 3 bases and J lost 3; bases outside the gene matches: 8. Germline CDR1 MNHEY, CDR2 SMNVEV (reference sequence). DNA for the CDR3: TGTGCCAGCAGTTTCTACAGGGGTTTCTACTACGAGCAGTACGTC. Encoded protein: CASSFYRGFYYEQYV.

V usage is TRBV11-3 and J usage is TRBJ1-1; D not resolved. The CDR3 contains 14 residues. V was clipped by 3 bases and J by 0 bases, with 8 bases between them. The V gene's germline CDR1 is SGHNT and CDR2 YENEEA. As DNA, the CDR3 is TGTGCCAGCAGCTTTGGCGGATTGAACACTGAAGCTTTCTTT. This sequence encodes CASSFGGLNTEAFF.

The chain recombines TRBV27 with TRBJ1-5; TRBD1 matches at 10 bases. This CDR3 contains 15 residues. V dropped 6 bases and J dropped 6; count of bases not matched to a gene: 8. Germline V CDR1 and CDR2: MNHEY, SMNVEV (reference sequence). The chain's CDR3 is CASRQGQGSGQPQHF. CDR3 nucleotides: TGTGCCAGCAGACAGGGACAGGGGTCAGGTCAGCCCCAGCATTTT.

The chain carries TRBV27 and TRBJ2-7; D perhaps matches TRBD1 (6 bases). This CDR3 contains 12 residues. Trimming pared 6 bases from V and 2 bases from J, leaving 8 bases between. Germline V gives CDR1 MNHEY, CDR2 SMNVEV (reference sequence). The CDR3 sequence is CASSRTAYEQYF. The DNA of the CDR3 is TGTGCCAGCAGCCGGACAGCCTACGAGCAGTACTTC.

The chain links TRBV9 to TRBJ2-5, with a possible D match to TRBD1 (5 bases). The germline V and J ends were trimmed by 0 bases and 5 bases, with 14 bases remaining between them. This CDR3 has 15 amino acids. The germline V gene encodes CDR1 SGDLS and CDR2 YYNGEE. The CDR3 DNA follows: TGTGCCAGCAGCGTAGACAAGGGGCTAGGGGAGACCCAGTACTTC. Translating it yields CASSVDKGLGETQYF.

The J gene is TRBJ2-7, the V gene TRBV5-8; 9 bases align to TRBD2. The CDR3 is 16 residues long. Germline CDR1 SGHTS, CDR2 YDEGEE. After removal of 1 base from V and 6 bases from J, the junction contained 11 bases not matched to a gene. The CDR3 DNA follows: TGTGCCAGCAGCTTGAAATGGGCTAGCGGGGTTGGCGAGCAGTACTTC. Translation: CASSLKWASGVGEQYF.

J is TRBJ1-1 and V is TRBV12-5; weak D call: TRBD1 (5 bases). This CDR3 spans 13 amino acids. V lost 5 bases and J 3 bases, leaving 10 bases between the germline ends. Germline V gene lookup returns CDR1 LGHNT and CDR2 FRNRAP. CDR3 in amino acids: CASGTDSYTEAFF. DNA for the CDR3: TGTGCTAGTGGTACAGACAGTTACACTGAAGCTTTCTTT.

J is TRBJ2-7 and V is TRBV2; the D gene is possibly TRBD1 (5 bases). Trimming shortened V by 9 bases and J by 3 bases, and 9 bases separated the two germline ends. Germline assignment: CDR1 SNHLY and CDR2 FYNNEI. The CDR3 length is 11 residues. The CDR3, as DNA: TGTGCCAGTCAGGGTTTCTACGAGCAGTACTTC. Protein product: CASQGFYEQYF.

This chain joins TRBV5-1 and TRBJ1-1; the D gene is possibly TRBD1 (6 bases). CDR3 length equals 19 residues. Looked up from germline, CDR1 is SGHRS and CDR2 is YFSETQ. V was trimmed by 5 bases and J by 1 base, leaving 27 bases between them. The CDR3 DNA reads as TGCGCCAGCAGTCCTTCCCCGCAGGGGCGCGGGTGGGGGAACACTGAAGCTTTCTTT. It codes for CASSPSPQGRGWGNTEAFF.

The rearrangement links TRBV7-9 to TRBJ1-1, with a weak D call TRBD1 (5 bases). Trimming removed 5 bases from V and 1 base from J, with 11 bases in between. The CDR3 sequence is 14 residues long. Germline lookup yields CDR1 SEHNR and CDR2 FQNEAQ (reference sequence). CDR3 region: CASSPQGSNTEAFF. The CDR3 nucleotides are TGTGCCAGCAGCCCCCAGGGTTCGAACACTGAAGCTTTCTTT.

The CDR3 loop is CASSRARSDSPLHF. The CDR3 region has the DNA TGTGCCAGCAGCAGGGCCCGAAGCGATTCACCCCTCCACTTT. The chain is built from TRBV28 and TRBJ1-6; D might be TRBD1 (5 bases). The V end lost 6 bases, the J end lost 8 bases, and 14 bases lay between the germline ends. The V gene's germline CDR1 is MDHEN and CDR2 SYDVKM. This CDR3 has 14 residues.

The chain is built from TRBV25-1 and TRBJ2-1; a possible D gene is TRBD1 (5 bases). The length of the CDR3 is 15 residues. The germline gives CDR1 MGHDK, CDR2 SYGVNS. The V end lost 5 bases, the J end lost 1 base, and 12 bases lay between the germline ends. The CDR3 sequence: CASSRAGKSYNEQFF. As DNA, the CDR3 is TGTGCCAGCAGTAGGGCAGGGAAATCCTACAATGAGCAGTTCTTC.

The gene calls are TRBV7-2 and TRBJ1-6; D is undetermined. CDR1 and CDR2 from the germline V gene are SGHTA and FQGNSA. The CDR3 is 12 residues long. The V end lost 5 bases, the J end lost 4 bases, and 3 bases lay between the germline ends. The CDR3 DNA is TGTGCCAGCAGCCAGTATAATTCACCCCTCCACTTT. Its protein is CASSQYNSPLHF. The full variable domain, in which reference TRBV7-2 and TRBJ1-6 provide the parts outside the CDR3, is GAGVSQSPSNKVTEKGKDVELRCDPISGHTALYWYRQSLGQGLEFLIYFQGNSAPDKSGLPSDRFSAERTGGSVSTLTIQRTQQEDSAVYLCASSQYNSPLHFGNGTRLTVT.

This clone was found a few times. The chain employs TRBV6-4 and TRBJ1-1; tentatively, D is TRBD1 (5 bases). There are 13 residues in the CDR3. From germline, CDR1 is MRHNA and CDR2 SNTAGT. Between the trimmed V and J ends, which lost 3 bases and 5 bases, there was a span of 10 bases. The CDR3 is CASSEIRGTEAFF. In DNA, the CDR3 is TGTGCCAGCAGTGAGATAAGGGGAACTGAAGCTTTCTTT.

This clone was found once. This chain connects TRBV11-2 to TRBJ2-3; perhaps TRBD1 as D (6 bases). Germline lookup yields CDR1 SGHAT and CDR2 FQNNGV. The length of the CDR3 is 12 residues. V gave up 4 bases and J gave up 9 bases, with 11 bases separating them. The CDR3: CASSSGEATQYF. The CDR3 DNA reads TGTGCCAGCAGCTCAGGGGAAGCGACGCAGTATTTT.

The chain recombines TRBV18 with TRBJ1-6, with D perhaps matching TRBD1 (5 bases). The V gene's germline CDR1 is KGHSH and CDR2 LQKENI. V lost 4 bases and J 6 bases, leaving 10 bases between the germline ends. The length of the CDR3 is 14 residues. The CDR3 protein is CASSHGQFNSPLHF. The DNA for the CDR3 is TGTGCCAGCTCACACGGACAATTTAATTCACCCCTCCACTTT.

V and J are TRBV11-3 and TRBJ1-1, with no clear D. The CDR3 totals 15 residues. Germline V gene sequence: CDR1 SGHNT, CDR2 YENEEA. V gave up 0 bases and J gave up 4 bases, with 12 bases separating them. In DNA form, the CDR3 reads TGTGCCAGCAGCTTAGAGCGGGGAAGCGGCACTGAAGCTTTCTTT. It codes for CASSLERGSGTEAFF. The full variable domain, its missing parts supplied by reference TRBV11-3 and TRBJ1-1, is EAGVVQSPRYKIIEKKQPVAFWCNPISGHNTLYWYLQNLGQGPELLIRYENEEAVDDSQLPKDRFSAERLKGVDSTLKIQPAELGDSAVYLCASSLERGSGTEAFFGQGTRLTVV.

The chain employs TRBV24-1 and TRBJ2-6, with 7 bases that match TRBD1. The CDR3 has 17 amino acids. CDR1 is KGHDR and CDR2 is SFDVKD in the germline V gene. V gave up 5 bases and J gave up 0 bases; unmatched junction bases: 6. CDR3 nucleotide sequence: TGTGCCACCAGTGGGACAGGAGAAAGCTCTGGGGCCAACGTCCTGACTTTC. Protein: CATSGTGESSGANVLTF.

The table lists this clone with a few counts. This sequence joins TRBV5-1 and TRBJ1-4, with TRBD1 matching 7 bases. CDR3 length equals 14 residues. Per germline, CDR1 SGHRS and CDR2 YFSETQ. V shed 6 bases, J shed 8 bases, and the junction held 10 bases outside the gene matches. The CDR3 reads CASTWGQSSEKLFF. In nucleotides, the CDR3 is TGCGCCAGCACTTGGGGACAGTCTTCCGAAAAACTGTTTTTT.